This T cell receptor beta chain is from a study of T cell responses to AZD1222 COVID-19 vaccine. Assay: immunoSEQ multiplex PCR; the TCRdb copy retains only in-frame clones and omits some. Here the sample spans 150,000 or so clones, more than 85% being singletons. The CDR3 contains 15 residues. The J segment lost 5 bases and the V segment lost 10 bases, leaving 15 bases of the junction unmatched. Looked up from germline, CDR1 is LNHDA and CDR2 is SQIVND (reference sequence). In regard to this clone: Its specificity is unknown.

Findings and limits, study-wide: Mostly white British, mostly female donors; authors suggested clonal diversity may be underestimated. Of spike-specific TCRs, nearly half reportedly target regions left unmutated in variants. Two AZD1222 doses significantly raised spike-specific TCR breadth and depth over controls. Dominant CD4 TCR responses targeted spike regions 160-218 and 743-854.

The chain combines TRBV19 with TRBJ1-1, with 8 nucleotides matching TRBD1. This clonotype was sampled from an adult in good health. This material consisted of peripheral blood, taken on day 0 of AZD1222 vaccination. In DNA form, the CDR3 reads TGTGCCACCTATGCAGGGGGCGGCGTGGGTACTGAAGCTTTCTTT. This gives the protein CATYAGGGVGTEAFF.